A selection of T cell receptor beta chains follows, all from one sample in a study of CXCR3-negative and CXCR3-positive naive CD8 T cells. TCRdb reprocessed the 5' RACE reads, with one entry per CDR3 protein and no DNA. The sample totals around 140,000 distinct CDR3 sequences. The sample taken for sequencing was naive CXCR3- CD8+ T cells from blood. These receptor sequences come from a human donor in good health. Some clones in this sample may be carry-over from other donors' samples. Both conserved end residues are part of each CDR3.

CDR3aa: CASSSQDRGSHQPQHF
j_gene: TRBJ1-5
len: 16
v_gene: TRBV5-6

CDR3aa: CASSQDRGGISGELFF
j_gene: TRBJ2-2
len: 16
v_gene: TRBV4-3

CDR3aa: CASSEGGVHGELFF
j_gene: TRBJ2-2
len: 14
v_gene: TRBV2

CDR3aa: CASSVARTSSYNEQFF
j_gene: TRBJ2-1
len: 16
v_gene: TRBV9

CDR3aa: CASSLTGSGYTF
j_gene: TRBJ1-2
len: 12
v_gene: TRBV5-1

CDR3aa: CASIPAGTEAFF
j_gene: TRBJ1-1
len: 12
v_gene: TRBV7-9

CDR3aa: CASAWTGNTGELFF
j_gene: TRBJ2-2
len: 14
v_gene: TRBV12-5

CDR3aa: CASTLQEIPTGRYGYTF
j_gene: TRBJ1-2
len: 17
v_gene: TRBV12-3/TRBV12-4

CDR3aa: CASSPSYGVGSEKLFF
j_gene: TRBJ1-4
len: 16
v_gene: TRBV28

CDR3aa: CASSFNLARSSYEQYF
j_gene: TRBJ2-7
len: 16
v_gene: TRBV19

CDR3aa: CSARRSGTTGELFF
j_gene: TRBJ2-2
len: 14
v_gene: TRBV20-1

CDR3aa: CASSQDVPFGTGELFF
j_gene: TRBJ2-2
len: 16
v_gene: TRBV4-3

CDR3aa: CASAPQAGEAETQYF
j_gene: TRBJ2-5
len: 15
v_gene: TRBV7-8

CDR3aa: CASKTSGGVTYEQYF
j_gene: TRBJ2-7
len: 15
v_gene: TRBV4-2

CDR3aa: CASSQATTSTDTQYF
j_gene: TRBJ2-3
len: 15
v_gene: TRBV4-1

CDR3aa: CASTNPDSTGSYEQYF
j_gene: TRBJ2-7
len: 16
v_gene: TRBV11-2

CDR3aa: CAISGTEQGQPQHF
j_gene: TRBJ1-5
len: 14
v_gene: TRBV10-3

CDR3aa: CASSLKLAGSYEQYF
j_gene: TRBJ2-7
len: 15
v_gene: TRBV7-9

CDR3aa: CASSLDEEGAGANVLTF
j_gene: TRBJ2-6
len: 17
v_gene: TRBV5-1

CDR3aa: CASSLQNSRGELFF
j_gene: TRBJ2-2
len: 14
v_gene: TRBV28

CDR3aa: CASSVTSGSGDEQFF
j_gene: TRBJ2-1
len: 15
v_gene: TRBV9

CDR3aa: CASSPRTPDEQFF
j_gene: TRBJ2-1
len: 13
v_gene: TRBV19

CDR3aa: CASSSNRDSSYEQYF
j_gene: TRBJ2-7
len: 15
v_gene: TRBV7-9

CDR3aa: CASSPLGYGSHEQYF
j_gene: TRBJ2-7
len: 15
v_gene: TRBV7-2

CDR3aa: CSVKEGTDSYNEQFF
j_gene: TRBJ2-1
len: 15
v_gene: TRBV29-1

CDR3aa: CASSPRPVATEAFF
j_gene: TRBJ1-1
len: 14
v_gene: TRBV7-6

CDR3aa: CASSPLTGGFNNEQFF
j_gene: TRBJ2-1
len: 16
v_gene: TRBV11-3

CDR3aa: CASSPSRDHLEQYF
j_gene: TRBJ2-7
len: 14
v_gene: TRBV7-9

CDR3aa: CASSLGGGNQETQYF
j_gene: TRBJ2-5
len: 15
v_gene: TRBV5-1